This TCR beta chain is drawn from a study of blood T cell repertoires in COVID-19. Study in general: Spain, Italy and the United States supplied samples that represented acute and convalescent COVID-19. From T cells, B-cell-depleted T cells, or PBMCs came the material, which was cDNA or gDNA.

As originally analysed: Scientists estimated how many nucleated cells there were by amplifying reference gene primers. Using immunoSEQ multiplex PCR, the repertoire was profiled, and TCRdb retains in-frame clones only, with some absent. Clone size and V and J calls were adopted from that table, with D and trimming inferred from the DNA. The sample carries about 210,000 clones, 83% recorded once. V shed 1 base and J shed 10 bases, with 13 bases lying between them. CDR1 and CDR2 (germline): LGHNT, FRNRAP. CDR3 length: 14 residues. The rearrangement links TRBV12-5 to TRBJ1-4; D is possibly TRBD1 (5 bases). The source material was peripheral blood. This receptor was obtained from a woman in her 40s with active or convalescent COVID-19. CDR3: CASGLEVGRGKLFF. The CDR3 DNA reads TGTGCTAGTGGTTTGGAGGTGGGGCGTGGAAAACTGTTTTTT.